Presented here are 7 T cell receptor beta chains from one specimen sequenced in a study of CD8+CD57+ T cells in acquired aplastic anemia. Template material for TCR beta VDJ and CDR3 profiling consisted of genomic DNA. TCRdb passed the reads through MiXCR, listing each CDR3 protein once. The repertoire holds approximately 160,000 distinct CDR3 sequences, with roughly 40% as singletons. The source material was sorted CD4+, CD8+, or CD8+CD57+ T cells (not recorded which) from PBMCs. The receptors originated from a human donor in good health.

This clonotype appeared a few times. The chain has TRBV19 and TRBJ2-7, with D uncertain. The CDR3 sequence is 13 residues long. CDR1 is LNHDA and CDR2 is SQIVND in the germline V gene (reference sequence). V lost 6 bases to trimming and J lost 4 bases, with 13 bases between them. The CDR3 protein is CASRASSGYEQYF. The CDR3 region has the DNA TGTGCCAGTAGAGCCTCCTCCGGGTACGAGCAGTACTTC.

The chain links TRBV24-1 to TRBJ1-3; unclear D gene. Trimming stripped 8 bases from V and 4 bases from J, with 11 bases between. CDR1 KGHDR and CDR2 SFDVKD come from the germline V gene. This CDR3 is 13 amino acids long. This chain's CDR3 is CATMDLAGNTIYF. The CDR3, as DNA: TGTGCCACCATGGATTTAGCGGGAAACACCATATATTTT.

This clonotype was seen many times. The chain recombines TRBV7-3 with TRBJ2-3, with 15 positions matching TRBD2. This CDR3 has 17 amino acids. V trimming: 5 bases; J trimming: 4 bases; junction bases outside the gene matches: 7. Germline CDR1 reads SGHTA; CDR2 reads FQGTGA. The CDR3 DNA reads TGTGCCAGCAGCCCGGGGACTAGCGGGAGGCCCCCAGATACGCAGTATTTT. It is translated as CASSPGTSGRPPDTQYF.

This clonotype was recorded a few times. The chain has TRBV25-1 and TRBJ1-1; D not certain. The CDR3 covers 13 residues. CDR1 is MGHDK, CDR2 SYGVNS, per germline. V was trimmed by 5 bases and J by 0 bases, leaving 7 bases between them. The CDR3 nucleotides are TGTGCCAGCAGTACAAGGATGAACACTGAAGCTTTCTTT. As protein: CASSTRMNTEAFF.

The chain couples TRBV10-2 to TRBJ1-4; the D gene is possibly TRBD1 (6 bases). This CDR3 comprises 17 residues. Trimming stripped 3 bases from V and 0 bases from J, with 14 bases between. CDR1 and CDR2 (germline): WSHSY, SAAADI. CDR3 sequence: CASSDVGRGATNEKLFF. The CDR3 DNA sequence: TGCGCCAGCAGTGATGTTGGGAGGGGGGCAACTAATGAAAAACTGTTTTTT.

The rearrangement uses TRBV5-1 and TRBJ2-7, with D perhaps matching TRBD2 (6 bases). With 2 bases removed from V and 2 bases from J, the gap between germline ends came to 14 bases. Germline values: CDR1 SGHRS, CDR2 YFSETQ. The CDR3 loop spans 15 amino acids. The CDR3 loop is CASSLSGTFPYEQYF. The CDR3 DNA follows: TGCGCCAGCAGCTTATCCGGGACTTTCCCCTACGAGCAGTACTTC. Full variable domain (rest looked up from reference TRBV5-1 and TRBJ2-7): KAGVTQTPRYLIKTRGQQVTLSCSPISGHRSVSWYQQTPGQGLQFLFEYFSETQRNKGNFPGRFSGRQFSNSRSEMNVSTLELGDSALYLCASSLSGTFPYEQYFGPGTRLTVT.

The chain is built from TRBV25-1 and TRBJ2-1, with a possible D match to TRBD2 (7 bases). Germline CDR1 and CDR2: MGHDK and SYGVNS. Trimming took 5 bases from V and 11 from J, leaving 19 bases between them. The CDR3 is made up of 14 amino acids. In nucleotides, the CDR3 is TGTGCCAGCAGTTCTCTCGGGGGGCTTGGGCAGCAGTTCTTC. Protein: CASSSLGGLGQQFF.